This TCR beta chain was profiled in a study of blood T cell repertoires in COVID-19. Study context: Spain, Italy and the United States supplied samples that represented acute and convalescent COVID-19.

Authors' methods: Estimated nucleated cell counts came from reference gene primer amplification. The protocol was immunoSEQ multiplex PCR, while the TCRdb copy is restricted to in-frame clones and leaves out a portion. Clone size and V and J calls were adopted from that table, with D and trimming inferred from the DNA. The sample holds a few hundred thousand clones, almost 90% seen once. Looked up from germline, CDR1 is MGHRA and CDR2 is YSYEKL. V trimming: 4 bases; J trimming: 0 bases; junction bases outside the gene matches: 6. The CDR3 is made up of 18 amino acids. This study enrolled people aged 18 to 89 from around 26 US geographic areas. Within 2 weeks of study entry, exposed participants had contacted a PCR-confirmed or clinician-diagnosed COVID-19 case.

The chain employs TRBV4-1 and TRBJ2-1; 13 nucleotides agree with TRBD2. Sample: PBMCs or T cells enriched from blood (not recorded which). This receptor was identified in a woman aged 30 to 39 who had been exposed to COVID-19. The CDR3 loop is CASSLLGLAGNSYNEQFF. CDR3 DNA: TGCGCCAGCAGCCTCCTGGGACTAGCGGGAAACTCCTACAATGAGCAGTTCTTC.